This T cell receptor (beta chain) emerged from a study of long-term antiretroviral therapy in people with HIV. Study in general: About a decade before 2015, the earliest samples were taken when ART was typically delayed.

Whole-study findings and limits: Someone took the blood between about 2003 and 2017, maybe while older ART regimens were in use. ART adherence was not documented, and neither viral resistance nor therapy changes had any data.

V lost 6 bases and J 5 bases, leaving 16 bases between the germline ends. CDR3 length equals 14 residues. The germline gives CDR1 MNHEY, CDR2 SVGAGI. As to this clone: What it binds is not known.

The authors ran the immunoSEQ assay, v3.0, at survey level. Sequencing used immunoSEQ multiplex PCR; TCRdb keeps in-frame clones, though not all of them. The profile shows 30,000 to 35,000 clones, around 79% of them singletons. Source: unsorted PBMCs, taken 3 years after starting antiretroviral therapy. V usage is TRBV6-5 and J usage is TRBJ2-5; D may be TRBD1 or TRBD2 (6 bases each). The receptor's source is a man in his forties or fifties with HIV. CDR3 sequence (DNA): TGTGCCAGCAGCCACAACGGGGGCAGGGAGACCCAGTACTTC. This translates into CASSHNGGRETQYF.